This T cell receptor (beta chain) was documented in a study of cytomegalovirus exposure and HLA in healthy donors. The PCR made use of 60 Vbeta and 13 Jbeta primers. Generated by immunoSEQ multiplex PCR, the TCRdb table keeps only in-frame clones and is missing some. This sample carries 210,000 or so clones, 70% to 90% of them seen once, and the ten largest clones take roughly 0.22%. Study-wide findings and caveats: There were several of the most significant clusters that appeared linked to common viral pathogens in a later analysis. TCR beta V- and J-gene trimming was later associated with a missense DCLRE1C variant. The study designated 164 TCR beta chains cytomegalovirus-associated. Specific recognition of CMV antigens was confirmed in vitro for a few chains (all CMV-associated).

Notes on this clone: Its antigen is undetermined.

This CDR3 comprises 15 residues. Germline lookup yields CDR1 LGHNA and CDR2 YNFKEQ. Trimming removed 1 base from V and 6 bases from J; junction bases left unmatched: 4. The source material was PBMCs. The V call is TRBV4-2, the J call TRBJ2-1; 9 nucleotides agree with TRBD2. This receptor was taken from a girl aged 2 to 10 in good health and CMV-seronegative. The CDR3 here is CASSQVPSGANEQFF. The CDR3 DNA follows: TGTGCCAGCAGCCAAGTGCCTAGCGGGGCCAATGAGCAGTTCTTC.